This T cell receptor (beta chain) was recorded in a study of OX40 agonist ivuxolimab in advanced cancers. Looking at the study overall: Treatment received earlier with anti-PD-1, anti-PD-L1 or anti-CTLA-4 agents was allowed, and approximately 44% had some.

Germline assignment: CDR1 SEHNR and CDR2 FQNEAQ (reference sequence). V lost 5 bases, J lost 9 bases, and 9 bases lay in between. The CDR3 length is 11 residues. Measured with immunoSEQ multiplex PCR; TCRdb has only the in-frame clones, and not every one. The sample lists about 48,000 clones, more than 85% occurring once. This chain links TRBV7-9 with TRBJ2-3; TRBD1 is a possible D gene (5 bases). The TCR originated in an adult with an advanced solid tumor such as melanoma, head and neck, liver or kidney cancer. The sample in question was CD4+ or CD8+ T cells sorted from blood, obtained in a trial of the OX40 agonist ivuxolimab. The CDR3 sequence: CASSDPGTQYF. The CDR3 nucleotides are TGTGCCAGCAGCGACCCAGGGACGCAGTATTTT.